The source of this TCR beta chain is a study of molecular identifiers for immune sequencing clone quantification. The germline gives CDR1 LNHDA, CDR2 SQIVND (reference sequence). J was trimmed by 10 bases and V by 3 bases; bases with no gene match: 11. This CDR3 is 15 amino acids long. Bulk TCR libraries were made with methods that had been previously described and with listed TCR primers. Each CDR3 protein gets one entry after TCRdb re-called the PCR reads with MiXCR. Of about 510,000 distinct CDR3 sequences in the sample, 25% were seen once. This clonotype was counted only a few times. The sequence derives from a human donor in good health. Some libraries in this study had Jurkat cell RNA spiked in. Sequenced: naive CD8+ T cells from blood, with Jurkat cell RNA spiked in. Described subset: FACS-sorted CD8+CD4-CCR7+CD45RA+ naive T cells. The chain links TRBV19 to TRBJ2-1; 8 bases match TRBD2. In nucleotides, the CDR3 is TGTGCCAGTAGTATTTTTTTGGGACTAGACTACGAGCAGTTCTTC. It codes for CASSIFLGLDYEQFF.